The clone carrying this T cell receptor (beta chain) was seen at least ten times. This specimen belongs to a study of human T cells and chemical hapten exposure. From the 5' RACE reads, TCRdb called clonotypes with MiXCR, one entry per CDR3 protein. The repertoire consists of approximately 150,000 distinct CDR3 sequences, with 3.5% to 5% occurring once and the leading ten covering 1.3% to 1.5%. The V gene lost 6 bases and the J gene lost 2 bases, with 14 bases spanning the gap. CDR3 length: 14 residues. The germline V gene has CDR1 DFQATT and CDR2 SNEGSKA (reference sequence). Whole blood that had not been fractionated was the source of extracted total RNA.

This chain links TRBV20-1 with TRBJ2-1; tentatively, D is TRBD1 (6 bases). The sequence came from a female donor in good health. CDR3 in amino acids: CSALGQGTYNEQFF. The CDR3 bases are TGCAGTGCCCTGGGGCAGGGGACCTACAATGAGCAGTTCTTC.